The entry that follows covers one T cell receptor (beta chain) sequence. TCR beta CDR3 sequences were amplified from RNA transcripts. The TCR CDR3 first-round RT-PCR relied on the HTBI primer set. TCRdb reprocessed the multiplex PCR reads with MiXCR, giving one entry per CDR3 protein. Of a few hundred thousand distinct CDR3 sequences listed, 22% are singletons. This CDR3 has 14 residues. V gave up 10 bases and J gave up 3 bases, with 19 bases separating them. This sample was taken from a study of T cells in Graves' hyperthyroidism and ophthalmopathy. Any patient presenting with uncontrolled infection, other autoimmune disease, pregnancy or lactation was left out. Out of approximately 10 ml of fresh peripheral blood came the PBMCs.

The sample consisted of blood. This TCR was recovered from a woman in her 70s with Graves' ophthalmopathy. This rearrangement joins TRBV12-3 or TRBV12-4 to TRBJ2-7; a weak D match, TRBD1 (5 bases). The CDR3 region is CATQDSSMGYEQYF. DNA of the CDR3: TGTGCCACCCAAGACAGTTCGATGGGCTACGAGCAGTACTTC.